The 5 T cell receptor beta chains presented below share a single source sample, sequenced in a study of memory CD4+ T cells and cytomegalovirus serostatus. TCRdb's copy holds only in-frame clones and misses some; the assay was immunoSEQ multiplex PCR. This sample carries about 56,000 clones, about four fifths of them seen once, and the ten largest clones take roughly 0.4%. The sort gate was single viable CD3+CD4+CD8-CD45RO+ cells for memory CD4+ T cells. Sequencing was done on a sample of memory CD4+ T cells from blood. These receptors all stem from an adult in good health and CMV-seronegative.

The chain couples TRBV11-2 to TRBJ1-3; D gene unclear. This CDR3 comprises 17 residues. Looked up from germline, CDR1 is SGHAT and CDR2 is FQNNGV. Trimming cost V 6 bases and J 0 bases, with 18 bases left between them. CDR3 residues: CASRLTPAAGSGNTIYF. The CDR3 nucleotides read TGTGCCAGCAGGCTAACCCCCGCGGCAGGCTCTGGAAACACCATATATTTT.

The chain joins TRBV9 to TRBJ2-2; D gene ambiguous. The CDR3 runs to 15 residues. Trimming removed 0 bases at V and 5 bases at J, with 11 bases between. Germline CDR1 reads SGDLS; CDR2 reads YYNGEE. Written as DNA, the CDR3 is TGTGCCAGCAGCGTAGGTCGCAGACAAACCGGGGAGCTGTTTTTT. Its translation: CASSVGRRQTGELFF.

This clone was counted a few times. V and J are TRBV2 and TRBJ1-1; 9 nucleotides agree with TRBD1. V dropped 4 bases and J dropped 6; count of bases not matched to a gene: 6. CDR3 length: 14 amino acids. Germline assignment: CDR1 SNHLY and CDR2 FYNNEI. The CDR3 is CASSAGTGRPEAFF. CDR3 DNA sequence: TGTGCCAGCAGTGCGGGGACAGGGAGGCCTGAAGCTTTCTTT.

The chain is built from TRBV18 and TRBJ2-3, with D possibly TRBD1 on 6 matching bases. The germline V gene has CDR1 KGHSH and CDR2 LQKENI. The CDR3 consists of 17 residues. V was clipped by 0 bases and J by 1 base, with 14 bases between them. The CDR3 sequence is CASSPPGAKWGTDTQYF. CDR3 sequence (DNA): TGTGCCAGCTCACCACCGGGGGCTAAGTGGGGCACAGATACGCAGTATTTT.

V gene TRBV5-4 combines with J gene TRBJ1-2, with TRBD1 identical over 10 bases. The CDR3 totals 12 residues. After removal of 4 bases from V and 8 bases from J, the junction contained 2 bases not matched to a gene. Per the germline V gene, CDR1 is SGHNT and CDR2 is YYREEE (reference sequence). The DNA of the CDR3 is TGTGCCAGCAGCGGGACAGGGGTCGGCTACACCTTC. It encodes CASSGTGVGYTF.